The present T cell receptor beta chain was sequenced within a study of shared clonotypes between healthy human individuals. For the study at large: Serving as donors were a couple of women and three men, whose ages spanned 18 to 49. Each donor contributed plates that comprised three CD4 naive, three CD4 memory, two CD8 naive and one CD8 memory. Study-level results: Estimated clonotype richness was generally higher in naive than memory subsets. Unshared clonotypes carried lower generation probabilities than those common to all four donors.

Profiling relied on immunoSEQ multiplex PCR, and the TCRdb table lists in-frame clones only, not all of them. The profile shows under 2,500,000 clones, approximately 94% of them singletons. About this clone itself: Its antigen is unidentified.

The CDR3 spans 16 residues. With 1 base removed from V and 0 bases from J, the gap between germline ends came to 10 bases. Germline CDR1 SGHTA, CDR2 FQGNSA. The gene calls are TRBV7-2 and TRBJ1-3, with D possibly TRBD1 on 5 matching bases. Sequencing input: naive CD4+ T cells sorted from blood. Subset of the sample: CD45RA+ positively selected. The sequence was collected from a man younger than 30 in good health. DNA for the CDR3: TGTGCCAGCAGCTTAGAGCGACAGAGCTCTGGAAACACCATATATTTT. Translating it yields CASSLERQSSGNTIYF.